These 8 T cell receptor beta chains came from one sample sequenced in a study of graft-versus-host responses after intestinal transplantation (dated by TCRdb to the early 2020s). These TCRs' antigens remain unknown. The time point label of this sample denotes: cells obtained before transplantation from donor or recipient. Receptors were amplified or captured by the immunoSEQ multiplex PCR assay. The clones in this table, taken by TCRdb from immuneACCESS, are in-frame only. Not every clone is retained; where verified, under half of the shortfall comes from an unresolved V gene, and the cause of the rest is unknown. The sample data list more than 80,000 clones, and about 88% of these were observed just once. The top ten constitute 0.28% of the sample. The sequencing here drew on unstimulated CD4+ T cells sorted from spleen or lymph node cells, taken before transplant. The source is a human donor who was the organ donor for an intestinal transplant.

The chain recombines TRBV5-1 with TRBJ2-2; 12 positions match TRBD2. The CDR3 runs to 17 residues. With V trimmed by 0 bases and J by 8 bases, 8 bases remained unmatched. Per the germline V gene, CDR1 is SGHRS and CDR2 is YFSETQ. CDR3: CASSLAPSSGGAGELFF. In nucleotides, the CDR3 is TGCGCCAGCAGCTTGGCCCCCTCTAGCGGGGGGGCAGGGGAGCTGTTTTTT.

The CDR3 here is CASSFERSSYNEQFF. CDR3 in DNA: TGTGCCAGCAGCTTCGAGCGGAGCTCCTACAATGAGCAGTTCTTC. This chain connects TRBV7-2 to TRBJ2-1; D may be TRBD2 (5 bases). The CDR3 has 15 residues. CDR1 and CDR2 from the germline V gene are SGHTA and FQGNSA. The V gene lost 3 bases and the J gene lost 0 bases, with 9 bases spanning the gap.

CDR3 sequence (DNA): TGTGCCAGCAGTTACGCTAGCGGGAGACCGGGAAACGAGCAGTACTTC. It is translated as CASSYASGRPGNEQYF. V and J are TRBV6-6 and TRBJ2-7; 10 bases agree with TRBD2. This CDR3 has 16 amino acids. Germline values: CDR1 MNHNY, CDR2 SVGAGI (reference sequence). Trimming at V came to 2 bases and at J to 5 bases, leaving 9 bases not matched to a gene.

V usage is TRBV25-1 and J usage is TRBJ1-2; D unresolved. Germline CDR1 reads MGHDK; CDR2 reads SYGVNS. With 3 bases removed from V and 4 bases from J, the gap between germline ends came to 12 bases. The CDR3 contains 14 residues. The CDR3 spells CASSDPGGLYGYTF. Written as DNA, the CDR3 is TGTGCCAGCAGTGATCCGGGCGGACTCTATGGCTACACCTTC.

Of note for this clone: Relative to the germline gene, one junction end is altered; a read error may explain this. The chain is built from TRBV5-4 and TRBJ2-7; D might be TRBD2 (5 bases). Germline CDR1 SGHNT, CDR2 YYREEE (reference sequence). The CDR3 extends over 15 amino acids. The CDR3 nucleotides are TGTGCCAGCAGCCGTAGAGAGGGCCTGGTCTACGGGCAGTACTTC. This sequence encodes CASSRREGLVYGQYF. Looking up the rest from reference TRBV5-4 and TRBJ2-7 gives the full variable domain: ETGVTQSPTHLIKTRGQQVTLRCSSQSGHNTVSWYQQALGQGPQFIFQYYREEENGRGNFPPRFSGLQFPNYSSELNVNALELDDSALYLCASSRREGLVYGQYFGPGTRLTVT.

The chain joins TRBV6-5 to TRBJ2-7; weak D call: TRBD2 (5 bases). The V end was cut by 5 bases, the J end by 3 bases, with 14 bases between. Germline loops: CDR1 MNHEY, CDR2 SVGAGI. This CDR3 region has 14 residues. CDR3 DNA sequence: TGTGCCAGCAGTGAACTGGGAGCCTACTACGAGCAGTACTTC. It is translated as CASSELGAYYEQYF.

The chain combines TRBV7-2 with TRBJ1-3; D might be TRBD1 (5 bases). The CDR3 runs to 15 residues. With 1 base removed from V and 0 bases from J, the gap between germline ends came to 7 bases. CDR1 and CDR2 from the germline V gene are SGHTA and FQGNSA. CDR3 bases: TGTGCCAGCAGCTTAGGGGGGGACTCTGGAAACACCATATATTTT. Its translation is CASSLGGDSGNTIYF.

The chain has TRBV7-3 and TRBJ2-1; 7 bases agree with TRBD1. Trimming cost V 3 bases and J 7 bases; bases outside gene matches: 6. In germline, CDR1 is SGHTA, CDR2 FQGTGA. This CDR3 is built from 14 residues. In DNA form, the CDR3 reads TGTGCCAGCAGCTTGGGACAGCCGAAAAATGAGCAGTTCTTC. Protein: CASSLGQPKNEQFF.